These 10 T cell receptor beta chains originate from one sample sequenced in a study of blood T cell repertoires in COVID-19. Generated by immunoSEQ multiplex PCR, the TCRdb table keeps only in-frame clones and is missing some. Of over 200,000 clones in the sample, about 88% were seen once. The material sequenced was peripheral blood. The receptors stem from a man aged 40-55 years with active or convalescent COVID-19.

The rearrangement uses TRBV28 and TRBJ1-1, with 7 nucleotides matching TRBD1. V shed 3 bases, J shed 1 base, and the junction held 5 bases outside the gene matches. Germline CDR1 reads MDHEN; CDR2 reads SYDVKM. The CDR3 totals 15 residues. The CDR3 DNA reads TGTGCCAGCAGTTTTTCCCGGACAGGGAACACTGAAGCTTTCTTT. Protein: CASSFSRTGNTEAFF.

CDR3 loop: CASSLVGRTDTQYF. Here the CDR3 DNA reads TGCGCCAGCAGCTTGGTTGGTAGAACAGATACGCAGTATTTT. This sequence joins TRBV5-1 and TRBJ2-3, with D unclear. The CDR3 loop spans 14 amino acids. Germline V CDR1 and CDR2: SGHRS, YFSETQ. Trimming pared 0 bases from V and 3 bases from J, leaving 8 bases between.

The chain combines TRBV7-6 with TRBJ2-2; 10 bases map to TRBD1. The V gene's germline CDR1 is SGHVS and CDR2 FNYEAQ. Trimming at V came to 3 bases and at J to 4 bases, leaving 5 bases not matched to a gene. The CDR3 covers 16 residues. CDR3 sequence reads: CASSLTDRGSTGELFF. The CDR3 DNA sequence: TGTGCCAGCAGCTTGACGGACAGGGGGAGCACCGGGGAGCTGTTTTTT.

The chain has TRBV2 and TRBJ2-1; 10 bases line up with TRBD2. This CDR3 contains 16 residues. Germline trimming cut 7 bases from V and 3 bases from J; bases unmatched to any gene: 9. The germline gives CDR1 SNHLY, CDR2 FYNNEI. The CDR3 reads CASTPRASGSYNEQFF. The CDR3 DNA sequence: TGTGCCAGCACCCCCCGGGCTAGCGGGAGCTACAATGAGCAGTTCTTC.

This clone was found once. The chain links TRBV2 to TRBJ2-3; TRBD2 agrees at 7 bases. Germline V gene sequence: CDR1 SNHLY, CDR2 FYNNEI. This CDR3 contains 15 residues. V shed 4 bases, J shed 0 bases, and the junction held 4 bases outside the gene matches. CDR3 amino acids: CASSVSLASTDTQYF. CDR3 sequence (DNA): TGTGCCAGCAGTGTATCACTAGCGAGCACAGATACGCAGTATTTT.

The CDR3 loop reads CASTLGVAGGDNEQFF. The CDR3 DNA reads as TGTGCCAGCACTCTGGGGGTAGCGGGAGGGGACAATGAGCAGTTCTTC. V and J are TRBV28 and TRBJ2-1, with TRBD2 matching over 11 bases. J lost 5 bases, V lost 7 bases, and 10 bases had no gene match. This CDR3 has 16 amino acids. Germline lookup yields CDR1 MDHEN and CDR2 SYDVKM. The full variable domain, completed using reference TRBV28 and TRBJ2-1, is DVKVTQSSRYLVKRTGEKVFLECVQDMDHENMFWYRQDPGLGLRLIYFSYDVKMKEKGDIPEGYSVSREKKERFSLILESASTNQTSMYLCASTLGVAGGDNEQFFGPGTRLTVL.

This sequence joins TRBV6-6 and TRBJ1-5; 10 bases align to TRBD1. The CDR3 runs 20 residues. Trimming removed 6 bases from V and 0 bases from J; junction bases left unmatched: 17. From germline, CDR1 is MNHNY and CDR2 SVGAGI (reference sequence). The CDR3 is CASSSRRDRGEGYSNQPQHF. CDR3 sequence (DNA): TGTGCCAGCAGCAGCCGAAGGGACAGGGGAGAGGGATATAGCAATCAGCCCCAGCATTTT.

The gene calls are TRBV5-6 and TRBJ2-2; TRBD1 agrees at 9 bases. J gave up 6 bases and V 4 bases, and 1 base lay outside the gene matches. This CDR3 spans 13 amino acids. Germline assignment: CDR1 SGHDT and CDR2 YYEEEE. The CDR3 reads CASSRDRAGELFF. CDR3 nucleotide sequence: TGTGCCAGCAGCAGGGACAGGGCCGGGGAGCTGTTTTTT.

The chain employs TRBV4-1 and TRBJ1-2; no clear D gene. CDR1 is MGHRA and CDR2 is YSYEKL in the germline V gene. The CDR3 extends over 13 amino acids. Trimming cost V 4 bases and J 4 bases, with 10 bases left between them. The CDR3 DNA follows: TGCGCCAGCAGCCCCGGACTGAGCTATGGCTACACCTTC. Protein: CASSPGLSYGYTF.

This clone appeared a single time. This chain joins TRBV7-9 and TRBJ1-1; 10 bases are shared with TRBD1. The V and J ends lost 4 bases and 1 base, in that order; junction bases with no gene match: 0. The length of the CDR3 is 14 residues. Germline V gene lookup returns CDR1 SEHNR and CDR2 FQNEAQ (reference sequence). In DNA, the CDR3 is TGTGCCAGCAGCTGGGACAGGGGGAACACTGAAGCTTTCTTT. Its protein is CASSWDRGNTEAFF.